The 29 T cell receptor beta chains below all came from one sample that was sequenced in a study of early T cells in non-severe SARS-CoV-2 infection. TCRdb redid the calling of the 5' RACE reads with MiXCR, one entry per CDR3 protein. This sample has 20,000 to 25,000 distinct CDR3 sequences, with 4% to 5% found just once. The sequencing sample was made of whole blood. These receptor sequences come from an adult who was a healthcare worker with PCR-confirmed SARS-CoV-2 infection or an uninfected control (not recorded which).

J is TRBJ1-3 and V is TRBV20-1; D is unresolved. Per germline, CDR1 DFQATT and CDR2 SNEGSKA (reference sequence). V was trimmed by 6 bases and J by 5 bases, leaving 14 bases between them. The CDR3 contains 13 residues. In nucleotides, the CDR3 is TGCAGTGCCCCGACTCCGTCTAGAAACACCATATATTTT. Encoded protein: CSAPTPSRNTIYF.

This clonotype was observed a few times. DNA of the CDR3: TGTGCCAGCGGGGGGACGGCTGGCTACACCTTC. It codes for CASGGTAGYTF. This chain joins TRBV3-1 and TRBJ1-2; the D gene is possibly TRBD1 (5 bases). The CDR3 covers 11 residues. CDR1 is LGHDT, CDR2 YNNKEL, per germline (reference sequence). The germline V and J ends were trimmed by 8 bases and 7 bases, with 11 bases remaining between them.

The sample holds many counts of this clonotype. CDR3 bases: TGTGCCAGCAGCTTACGTTTGACAGGGCCCGAGCAGTACTTC. Encoded protein: CASSLRLTGPEQYF. This chain connects TRBV7-8 to TRBJ2-7; 7 bases match TRBD1. Germline CDR1 reads SGHVS; CDR2 reads FQNEAQ. This CDR3 is 14 amino acids long. V gave up 2 bases and J gave up 6 bases; unmatched junction bases: 7.

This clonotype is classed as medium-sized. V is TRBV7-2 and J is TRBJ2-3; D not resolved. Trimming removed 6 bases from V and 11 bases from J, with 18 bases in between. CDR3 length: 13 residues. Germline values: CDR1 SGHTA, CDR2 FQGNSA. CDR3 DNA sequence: TGTGCCAGCAGTCCCAACATCGGGCTTAAGCAGTATTTT. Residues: CASSPNIGLKQYF.

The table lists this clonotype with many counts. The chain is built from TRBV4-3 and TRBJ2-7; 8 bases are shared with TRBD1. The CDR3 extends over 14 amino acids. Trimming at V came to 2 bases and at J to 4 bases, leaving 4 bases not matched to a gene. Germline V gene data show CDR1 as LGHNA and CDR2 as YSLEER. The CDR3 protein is CASSQSRGLYEQYF. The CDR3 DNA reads TGCGCCAGCAGCCAAAGCAGGGGGCTGTACGAGCAGTACTTC.

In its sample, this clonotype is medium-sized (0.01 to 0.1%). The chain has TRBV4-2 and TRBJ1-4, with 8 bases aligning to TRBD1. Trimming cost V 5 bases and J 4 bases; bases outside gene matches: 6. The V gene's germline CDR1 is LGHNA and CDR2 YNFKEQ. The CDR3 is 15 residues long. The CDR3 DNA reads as TGTGCCAGCAGCACCAAGACAGGGGATAATGAAAAACTGTTTTTT. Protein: CASSTKTGDNEKLFF.

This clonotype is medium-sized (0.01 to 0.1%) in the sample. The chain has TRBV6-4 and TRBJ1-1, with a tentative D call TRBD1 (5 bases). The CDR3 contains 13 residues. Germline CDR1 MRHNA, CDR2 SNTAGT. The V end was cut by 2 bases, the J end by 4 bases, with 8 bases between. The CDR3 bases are TGTGCCAGCAGTGACAATCAGGGCACTGAAGCTTTCTTT. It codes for CASSDNQGTEAFF.

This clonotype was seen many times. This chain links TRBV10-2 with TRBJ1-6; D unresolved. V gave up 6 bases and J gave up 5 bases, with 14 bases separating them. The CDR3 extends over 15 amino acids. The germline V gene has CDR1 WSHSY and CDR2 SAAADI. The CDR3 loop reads CASRGHWPDNSPLHF. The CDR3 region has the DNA TGCGCCAGCAGGGGCCATTGGCCGGATAATTCACCCCTCCACTTT.

The CDR3 DNA is TGTGCCAGCAGCTCTACCCTAGCGGGGGGGCTGGATACGCAGTATTTT. Translation: CASSSTLAGGLDTQYF. The chain has TRBV7-2 and TRBJ2-3, with TRBD2 identical over 12 bases. CDR3 length: 16 residues. V gave up 4 bases and J gave up 6 bases; unmatched junction bases: 8. Germline CDR1 SGHTA, CDR2 FQGNSA.

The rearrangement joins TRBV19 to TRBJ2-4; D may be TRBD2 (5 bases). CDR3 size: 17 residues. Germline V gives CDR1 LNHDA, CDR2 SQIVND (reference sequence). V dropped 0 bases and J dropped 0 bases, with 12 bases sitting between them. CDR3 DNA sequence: TGTGCCAGTAGTATAGATCGGGGTATGGGAGCCAAAAACATTCAGTACTTC. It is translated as CASSIDRGMGAKNIQYF.

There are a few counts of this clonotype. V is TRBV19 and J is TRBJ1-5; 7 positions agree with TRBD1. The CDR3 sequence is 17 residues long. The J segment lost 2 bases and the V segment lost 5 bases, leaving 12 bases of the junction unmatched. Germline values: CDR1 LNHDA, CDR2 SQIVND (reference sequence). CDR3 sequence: CASSYGTAYSGNQPQHF. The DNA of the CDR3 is TGTGCCAGTAGTTACGGGACAGCATACTCAGGCAATCAGCCCCAGCATTTT.

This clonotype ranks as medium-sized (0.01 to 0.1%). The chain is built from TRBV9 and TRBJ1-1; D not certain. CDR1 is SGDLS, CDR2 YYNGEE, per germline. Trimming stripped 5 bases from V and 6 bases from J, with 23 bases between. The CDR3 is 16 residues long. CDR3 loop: CASSRSGAGPRSEAFF. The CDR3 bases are TGTGCCAGCAGTCGCAGTGGAGCGGGCCCGCGGTCTGAAGCTTTCTTT.

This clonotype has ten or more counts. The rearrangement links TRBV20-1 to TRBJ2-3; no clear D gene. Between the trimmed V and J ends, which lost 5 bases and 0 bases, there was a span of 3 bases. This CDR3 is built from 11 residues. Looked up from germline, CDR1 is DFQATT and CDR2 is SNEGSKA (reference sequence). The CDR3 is CSAASTDTQYF. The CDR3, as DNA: TGCAGTGCTGCTAGCACAGATACGCAGTATTTT.

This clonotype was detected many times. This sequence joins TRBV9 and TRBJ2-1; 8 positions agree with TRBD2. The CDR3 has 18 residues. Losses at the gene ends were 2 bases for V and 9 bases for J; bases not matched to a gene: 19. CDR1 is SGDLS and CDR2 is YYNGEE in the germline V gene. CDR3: CASSVSTYRTSLPSEQFF. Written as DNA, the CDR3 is TGTGCCAGCAGCGTTTCAACCTACAGGACTAGCCTCCCCAGTGAGCAGTTCTTC.

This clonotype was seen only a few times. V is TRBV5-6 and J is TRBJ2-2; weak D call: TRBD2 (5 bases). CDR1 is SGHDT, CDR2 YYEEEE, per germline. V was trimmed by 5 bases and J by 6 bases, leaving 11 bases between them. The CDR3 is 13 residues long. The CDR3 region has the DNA TGTGCCAGCAGTAGGTCGAGGGCCGGGGAGCTGTTTTTT. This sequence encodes CASSRSRAGELFF.

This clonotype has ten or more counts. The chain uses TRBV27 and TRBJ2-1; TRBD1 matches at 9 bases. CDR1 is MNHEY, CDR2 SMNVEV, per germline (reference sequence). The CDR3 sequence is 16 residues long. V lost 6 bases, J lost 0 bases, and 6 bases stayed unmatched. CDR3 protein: CASRSTGGSSYNEQFF. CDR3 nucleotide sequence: TGTGCCAGCAGAAGTACAGGGGGCAGCTCCTACAATGAGCAGTTCTTC.

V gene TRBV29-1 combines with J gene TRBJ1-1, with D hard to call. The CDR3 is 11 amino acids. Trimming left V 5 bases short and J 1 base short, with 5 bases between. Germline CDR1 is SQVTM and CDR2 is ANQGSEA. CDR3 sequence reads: CSVRKNTEAFF. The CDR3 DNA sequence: TGCAGCGTTCGAAAGAACACTGAAGCTTTCTTT.

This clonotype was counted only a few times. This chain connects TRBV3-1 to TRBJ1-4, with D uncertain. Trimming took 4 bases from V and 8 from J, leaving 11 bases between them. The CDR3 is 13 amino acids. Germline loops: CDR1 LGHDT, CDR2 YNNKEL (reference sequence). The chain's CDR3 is CASSLQPREKLFF. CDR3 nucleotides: TGTGCCAGCAGCCTCCAGCCCCGGGAAAAACTGTTTTTT.

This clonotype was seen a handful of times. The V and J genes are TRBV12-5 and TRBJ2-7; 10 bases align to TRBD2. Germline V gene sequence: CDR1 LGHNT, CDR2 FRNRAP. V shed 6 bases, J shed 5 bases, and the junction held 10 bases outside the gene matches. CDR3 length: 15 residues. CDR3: CASGPISGGANEQYF. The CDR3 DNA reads TGTGCTAGTGGGCCCATCAGCGGGGGGGCTAACGAGCAGTACTTC.

In nucleotides, the CDR3 is TGTGCCAGCAGGTTCGGATGGGGCGAAGCTTTCTTT. Protein sequence: CASRFGWGEAFF. The genes are TRBV12-3 or TRBV12-4 and TRBJ1-1, with a weak D call TRBD1 (5 bases). Between the trimmed V and J ends, which lost 6 bases and 8 bases, there was a span of 13 bases. The CDR3 spans 12 residues.

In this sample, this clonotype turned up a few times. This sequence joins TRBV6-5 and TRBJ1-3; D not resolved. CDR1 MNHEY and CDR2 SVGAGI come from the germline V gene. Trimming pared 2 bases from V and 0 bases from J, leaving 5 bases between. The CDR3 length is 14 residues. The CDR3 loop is CASSYDFSGNTIYF. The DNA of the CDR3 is TGTGCCAGCAGTTACGACTTCTCTGGAAACACCATATATTTT.

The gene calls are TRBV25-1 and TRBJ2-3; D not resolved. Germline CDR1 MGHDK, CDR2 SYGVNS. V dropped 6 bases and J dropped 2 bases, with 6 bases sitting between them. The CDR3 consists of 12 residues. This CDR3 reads CASRSHTDTQYF. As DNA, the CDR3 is TGTGCCAGCAGGTCGCACACAGATACGCAGTATTTT.

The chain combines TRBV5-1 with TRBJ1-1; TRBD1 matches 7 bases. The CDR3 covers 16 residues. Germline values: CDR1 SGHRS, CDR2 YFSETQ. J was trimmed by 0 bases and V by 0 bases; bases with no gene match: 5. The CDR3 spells CASSLGRDSLNTEAFF. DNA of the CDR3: TGCGCCAGCAGCTTGGGTCGGGACAGTCTGAACACTGAAGCTTTCTTT. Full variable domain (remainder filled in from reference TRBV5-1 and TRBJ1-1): KAGVTQTPRYLIKTRGQQVTLSCSPISGHRSVSWYQQTPGQGLQFLFEYFSETQRNKGNFPGRFSGRQFSNSRSEMNVSTLELGDSALYLCASSLGRDSLNTEAFFGQGTRLTVV.

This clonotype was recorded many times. The CDR3: CASSNASSGRLYGYTF. The CDR3 bases are TGTGCCAGCAGCAACGCATCTTCAGGGAGATTGTATGGCTACACCTTC. The chain combines TRBV11-1 with TRBJ1-2; D perhaps matches TRBD1 (5 bases). Trimming removed 5 bases from V and 5 bases from J, with 21 bases in between. The germline V gene has CDR1 SGHAT and CDR2 FQDESV (reference sequence). The CDR3 runs 16 residues.

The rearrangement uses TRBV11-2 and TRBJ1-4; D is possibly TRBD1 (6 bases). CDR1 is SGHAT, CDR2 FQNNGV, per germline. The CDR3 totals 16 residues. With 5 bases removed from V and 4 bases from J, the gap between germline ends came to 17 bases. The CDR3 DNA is TGTGCCAGCAGCCCCTTGGGGGGGCTAGGTAATGAAAAACTGTTTTTT. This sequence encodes CASSPLGGLGNEKLFF.

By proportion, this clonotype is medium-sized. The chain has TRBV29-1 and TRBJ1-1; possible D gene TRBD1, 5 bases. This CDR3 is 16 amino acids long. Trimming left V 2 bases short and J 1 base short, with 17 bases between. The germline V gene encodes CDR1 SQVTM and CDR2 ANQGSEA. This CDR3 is CSVEPHGGARNTEAFF. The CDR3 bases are TGCAGCGTTGAACCCCATGGAGGGGCGCGGAACACTGAAGCTTTCTTT.

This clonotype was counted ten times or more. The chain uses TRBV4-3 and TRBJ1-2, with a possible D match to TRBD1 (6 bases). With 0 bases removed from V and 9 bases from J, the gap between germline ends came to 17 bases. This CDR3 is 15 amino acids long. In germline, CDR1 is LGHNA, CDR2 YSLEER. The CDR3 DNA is TGCGCCAGCAGCCAAGATACAGGGCTGCTTTTAAGCTACACCTTC. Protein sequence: CASSQDTGLLLSYTF.

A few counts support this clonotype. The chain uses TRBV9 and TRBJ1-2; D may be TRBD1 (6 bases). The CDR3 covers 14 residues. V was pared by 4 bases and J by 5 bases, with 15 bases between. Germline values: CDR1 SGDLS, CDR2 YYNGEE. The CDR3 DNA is TGTGCCAGCAGCAGTGGACAGACACTTTATGGCTACACCTTC. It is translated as CASSSGQTLYGYTF.

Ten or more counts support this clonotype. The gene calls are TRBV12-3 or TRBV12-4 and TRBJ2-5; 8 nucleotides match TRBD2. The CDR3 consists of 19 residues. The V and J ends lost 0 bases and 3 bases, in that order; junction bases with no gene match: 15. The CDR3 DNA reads TGTGCCAGCAGTTTAGCGCCCCGTTTAGCGGGGAGACCTAAAGAGACCCAGTACTTC. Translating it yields CASSLAPRLAGRPKETQYF.